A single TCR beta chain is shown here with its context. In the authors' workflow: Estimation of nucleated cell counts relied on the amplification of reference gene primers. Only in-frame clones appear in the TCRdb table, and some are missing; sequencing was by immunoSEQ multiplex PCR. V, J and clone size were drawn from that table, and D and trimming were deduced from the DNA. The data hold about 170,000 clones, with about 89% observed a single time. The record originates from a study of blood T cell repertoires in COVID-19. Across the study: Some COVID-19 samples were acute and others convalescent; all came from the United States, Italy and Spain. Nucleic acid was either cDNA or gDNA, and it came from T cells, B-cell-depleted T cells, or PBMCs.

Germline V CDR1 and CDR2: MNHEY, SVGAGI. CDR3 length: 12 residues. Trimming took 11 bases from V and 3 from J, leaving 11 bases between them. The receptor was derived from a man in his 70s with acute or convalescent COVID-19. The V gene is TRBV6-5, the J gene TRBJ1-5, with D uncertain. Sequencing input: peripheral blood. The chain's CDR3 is CAGGPYNQPQHF. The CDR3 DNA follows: TGTGCCGGAGGGCCCTACAATCAGCCCCAGCATTTT.